This section outlines one TCR beta chain sequence together with its context. What it binds is not known. Primers included in the PCR were 60 Vbeta and 13 Jbeta primers. Using immunoSEQ multiplex PCR, the repertoire was profiled, and TCRdb retains in-frame clones only, with some absent. The sample records roughly 190,000 clones, about four fifths being singletons. This sample is part of a study of cytomegalovirus exposure and HLA in healthy donors. V was trimmed by 3 bases and J by 5 bases, leaving 9 bases between them. This CDR3 has 12 residues. Germline loops: CDR1 GTSNPN, CDR2 SVGIG (reference sequence). Overall study findings and caveats: Previously analyzed data showed that most TCR beta V segments were productive at a frequency of about 87% or about 30%.

Source material: PBMCs. The clonotype originates from a girl aged 5-17 years in good health and CMV-seropositive. The J gene is TRBJ2-3, the V gene TRBV30, with D tentatively TRBD1 (5 bases). CDR3 DNA sequence: TGTGCCTGGAGATTCAGGGAAGATACGCAGTATTTT. Translated: CAWRFREDTQYF.